This TCR beta chain was sequenced during a study of blood T cell repertoires in COVID-19. For the study at large: Both acute and convalescent COVID-19 samples were obtained from the United States, Italy and Spain. PBMCs, B-cell-depleted T cells, or T cells provided the cDNA or gDNA that made up the material.

Authors' analysis steps: Estimates of nucleated cell counts were drawn from the amplification of reference gene primers. Profiling relied on immunoSEQ multiplex PCR, and the TCRdb table lists in-frame clones only, not all of them. The DNA was the basis for D and trimming; V, J and clone size are from that table. The sample holds about 130,000 clones, approximately 89% seen once. V gave up 4 bases and J gave up 4 bases, with 8 bases separating them. This CDR3 comprises 13 residues. CDR1 and CDR2 (germline): SEHNR, FQNEAQ (reference sequence). This TCR was sampled from a woman aged 55-70 years with acute or convalescent COVID-19. Material: peripheral blood. The rearrangement uses TRBV7-9 and TRBJ1-3; no clear D. CDR3 region: CASSSAGGNTIYF. Here the CDR3 DNA reads TGTGCCAGCAGCTCCGCCGGGGGAAACACCATATATTTT.